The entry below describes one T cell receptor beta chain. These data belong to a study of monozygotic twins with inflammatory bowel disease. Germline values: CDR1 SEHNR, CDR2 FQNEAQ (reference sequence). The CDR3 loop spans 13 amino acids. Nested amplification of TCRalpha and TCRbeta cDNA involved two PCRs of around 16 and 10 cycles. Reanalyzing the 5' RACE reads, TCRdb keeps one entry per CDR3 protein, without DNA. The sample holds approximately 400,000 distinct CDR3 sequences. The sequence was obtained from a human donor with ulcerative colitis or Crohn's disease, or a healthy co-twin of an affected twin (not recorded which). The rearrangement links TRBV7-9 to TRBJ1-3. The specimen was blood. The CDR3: CASTTRSDGTIYF.